A selection of T cell receptor beta chains follows, all from one sample in a study of T cells after yellow fever vaccination. MiXCR was run by TCRdb on the 5' RACE reads, yielding one entry per CDR3 protein. This sample has about 260,000 distinct CDR3 sequences, with over 10% found just once. Source: CD4+ T cells sorted from PBMCs, taken 45 days after the yellow fever booster vaccination. The receptor set was obtained from a young man who received the YFV17D yellow fever vaccine. CDR3s include the opening cysteine and the closing phenylalanine or tryptophan. Each record gives: clone size, V gene, D gene, J gene, CDR3 protein, CDR3 DNA. The D gene is left open where the match is weak. Size is stated for part of the rows, as once, few or many counts, or as a class when the clone is expanded.

>many|TRBV4-3|-|TRBJ2-2
CASSQGGGQGTGELFF
TGCGCCAGCAGCCAAGGAGGGGGTCAGGGGACCGGGGAGCTGTTTTTT
>few|TRBV6-2/TRBV6-3|TRBD2|TRBJ2-2
CASREGGTTGELFF
TGTGCCAGCAGGGAGGGAGGGACCACCGGGGAGCTGTTTTTT
>few|TRBV10-3|-|TRBJ2-1
CAISESGQDDKQFF
TGTGCCATCAGTGAGTCGGGGCAGGACGATAAGCAGTTCTTC
>many|TRBV7-9|-|TRBJ2-7
CASSLSEGGTGNEQYF
TGTGCCAGCAGCTTATCCGAGGGGGGGACAGGTAACGAGCAGTACTTC
>-|TRBV7-2|TRBD2|TRBJ2-2
CSAGGNPTGELFF
TGTTCAGCGGGAGGGAATCCCACCGGGGAGCTGTTTTTT
>few|TRBV7-3|-|TRBJ2-1
CASSRYQGNEQFF
TGTGCCAGCAGCAGATATCAAGGAAATGAGCAGTTCTTC
>-|TRBV27|TRBD1|TRBJ2-1
CASSSDRGQQFF
TGTGCCAGCAGTTCGGACAGGGGCCAACAGTTCTTC
>-|TRBV7-8|-|TRBJ2-7
CASSLVTGVNYEQYF
TGTGCCAGCAGCTTAGTAACTGGGGTCAACTACGAGCAGTACTTC
>many|TRBV7-2|TRBD2|TRBJ2-3
CASQSGSSTDTQYF
TGTGCCAGCCAAAGCGGGAGTAGCACAGATACGCAGTATTTT
>-|TRBV4-2|-|TRBJ1-6
CASTLRGYNSPLHF
TGTGCCAGCACCCTTAGGGGGTATAATTCACCCCTCCACTTT
>-|TRBV5-1|-|TRBJ2-5
CASTGQSETQYF
TGCGCCAGCACCGGACAATCAGAGACCCAGTACTTC
>-|TRBV18|TRBD2|TRBJ2-1
CASRTSGSRYEQFF
TGTGCCAGTCGGACTAGCGGGAGTAGGTATGAGCAGTTCTTC
>many|TRBV7-2|TRBD2|TRBJ2-7
CASSDRTRVHEQYF
TGTGCCAGCAGCGACCGGACTAGAGTCCACGAGCAGTACTTC
>few|TRBV7-2|-|TRBJ2-2
CAGGERDTGELFF
TGTGCCGGTGGTGAGCGGGACACCGGGGAGCTGTTTTTT
>-|TRBV20-1|TRBD2|TRBJ2-5
CSAGPRTSGGETQYF
TGCAGTGCTGGGCCAAGGACTAGCGGGGGAGAGACCCAGTACTTC
>-|TRBV5-1|-|TRBJ2-7
CATNRGAGDLNEQYF
TGCGCCACTAACAGGGGAGCGGGGGATCTTAACGAGCAGTACTTC
>few|TRBV5-1|-|TRBJ1-4
CASSKESYEKLFF
TGCGCCAGCAGCAAGGAGTCCTATGAAAAACTGTTTTTT
>many|TRBV6-1|-|TRBJ2-5
CASSERAETQYF
TGTGCCAGCAGTGAGAGGGCTGAGACCCAGTACTTC
>few|TRBV18|TRBD1|TRBJ1-1
CASSLGQAEAFF
TGTGCCAGCTCACTCGGACAGGCTGAAGCTTTCTTT
>many|TRBV7-2|TRBD1|TRBJ2-7
CASSAGTGGYEQYF
TGTGCCAGCAGCGCCGGGACAGGGGGTTACGAGCAGTACTTC
>-|TRBV24-1|-|TRBJ2-2
CATSVLYFVPGELFF
TGTGCCACCAGTGTGTTATATTTCGTCCCCGGGGAGCTGTTTTTT
>few|TRBV18|TRBD1|TRBJ2-1
CASSLRTGAFNEQFF
TGTGCCAGCTCACTACGGACAGGGGCCTTCAATGAGCAGTTCTTC
>many|TRBV7-2|TRBD1|TRBJ2-1
CASSFDRGSYNEQFF
TGTGCCAGCAGCTTTGACAGGGGCTCCTACAATGAGCAGTTCTTC
>-|TRBV12-3/TRBV12-4|-|TRBJ2-3
CASALTPDRQPRYF
TGTGCCAGCGCCCTGACCCCCGACAGGCAACCACGGTATTTT
>few|TRBV6-2/TRBV6-3|-|TRBJ2-6
CASSYVSGANVLTF
TGTGCCAGCAGTTACGTTAGTGGGGCCAACGTCCTGACTTTC
>few|TRBV7-8|TRBD1|TRBJ2-7
CASSLEGTEASYEQYF
TGTGCCAGCAGCTTAGAGGGGACAGAGGCCTCCTACGAGCAGTACTTC
>-|TRBV20-1|-|TRBJ2-7
CSARVGGGASEQYF
TGCAGTGCTAGAGTTGGAGGGGGCGCGTCCGAGCAGTACTTC
>few|TRBV15|-|TRBJ2-1
CATRQGGGPYNEQFF
TGTGCCACCCGCCAGGGCGGTGGCCCCTACAATGAGCAGTTCTTC
>few|TRBV7-2|TRBD2|TRBJ2-7
CASSLARGLANHEQYF
TGTGCCAGCAGCTTAGCGAGGGGACTAGCGAACCACGAGCAGTACTTC
>-|TRBV5-1|-|TRBJ2-7
CASSLASGNEQYF
TGCGCCAGCAGCTTGGCGTCAGGGAACGAGCAGTACTTC
>many|TRBV10-1|-|TRBJ2-2
CASSKDTGELFF
TGCGCCAGCAGTAAGGACACCGGGGAGCTGTTTTTT
>many|TRBV27|TRBD1|TRBJ1-5
CASSFRQGSNQPQHF
TGTGCCAGCAGTTTCCGACAGGGTAGCAATCAGCCCCAGCATTTT
>-|TRBV19|-|TRBJ2-6
CASRNHARGSDYGANVLTF
TGTGCCAGTAGGAACCATGCACGGGGATCCGATTATGGGGCCAACGTCCTGACTTTC
>-|TRBV7-2|TRBD1|TRBJ2-7
CASSRQGSREQYF
TGTGCCAGCAGTCGACAGGGGTCGAGGGAGCAGTACTTC
>-|TRBV18|-|TRBJ2-7
CASSPGTNSYEQYF
TGTGCCAGCTCACCTGGGACAAATTCCTACGAGCAGTACTTC
>few|TRBV6-6|TRBD1|TRBJ2-7
CASGQGSSYEQYF
TGTGCCAGCGGACAGGGCAGCTCCTACGAGCAGTACTTC
>-|TRBV28|TRBD2|TRBJ2-7
CASSLAGGSSEQYF
TGTGCCAGCAGCCTAGCGGGAGGGTCCTCAGAGCAGTACTTC
>few|TRBV20-1|-|TRBJ1-2
CSAFMSNYGYTF
TGCAGTGCTTTCATGAGTAACTATGGCTACACCTTC
>few|TRBV12-3/TRBV12-4|-|TRBJ2-7
CASSLISSDNYEQYF
TGTGCCAGCAGTTTAATCTCCTCTGACAACTACGAGCAGTACTTC
>-|TRBV5-5|-|TRBJ1-2
CASSPDIVYGYTF
TGTGCCAGCAGCCCCGACATTGTCTATGGCTACACCTTC
>-|TRBV6-2/TRBV6-3|TRBD1|TRBJ2-4
CASSSRTGEAKNIQYF
TGTGCCAGCAGTAGCCGTACAGGGGAGGCCAAAAACATTCAGTACTTC
>few|TRBV4-3|-|TRBJ2-7
CASSQVQSYEQYF
TGCGCCAGCAGCCAAGTCCAGTCCTACGAGCAGTACTTC
>few|TRBV29-1|-|TRBJ2-5
CSVFSVSGDRKETQYF
TGCAGCGTCTTTTCAGTAAGCGGGGACAGGAAAGAGACCCAGTACTTC
>few|TRBV5-1|TRBD2|TRBJ2-3
CASGGLAQDTQYF
TGCGCCAGCGGGGGACTAGCGCAAGATACGCAGTATTTT
>-|TRBV4-2|TRBD2|TRBJ2-2
CASSQDPGTSGRGELFF
TGTGCCAGCAGCCAAGATCCTGGGACTAGCGGGAGAGGGGAGCTGTTTTTT
>-|TRBV29-1|-|TRBJ2-1
CSVGRYNNEQFF
TGCAGCGTTGGGCGGTACAACAATGAGCAGTTCTTC
>-|TRBV19|-|TRBJ2-7
CATAQLTAPYEQYF
TGTGCCACCGCACAATTGACAGCCCCCTACGAGCAGTACTTC
>few|TRBV6-1|-|TRBJ2-1
CASSTPGSSSYNEQFF
TGTGCCAGCAGCACCCCGGGTTCGAGCTCCTACAATGAGCAGTTCTTC
>-|TRBV25-1|-|TRBJ2-7
CASSVGLGSYEQYF
TGTGCCAGCAGTGTTGGACTGGGGAGCTACGAGCAGTACTTC
>-|TRBV24-1|TRBD2|TRBJ2-3
CATSDSSTSGRKADTQYF
TGTGCCACCAGTGATTCTTCGACTAGCGGGAGGAAGGCAGATACGCAGTATTTT
>-|TRBV7-7|TRBD2|TRBJ2-5
CASRLGGLAEETQYF
TGTGCTAGCAGACTCGGCGGGCTAGCGGAAGAGACCCAGTACTTC
>-|TRBV5-1|-|TRBJ2-7
CASSLGGRLYEQYF
TGCGCCAGCAGCTTGGGGGGACGACTCTACGAGCAGTACTTC
>few|TRBV6-5|TRBD2|TRBJ2-1
CASSTGGGLSYNEQFF
TGTGCCAGCAGTACCGGGGGGGGGCTCTCCTACAATGAGCAGTTCTTC
>few|TRBV18|-|TRBJ1-1
CASSPFELNTEAFF
TGTGCCAGCTCACCATTCGAATTGAACACTGAAGCTTTCTTT
>few|TRBV7-2|-|TRBJ2-3
CASSLGRLTSTDTQYF
TGTGCCAGCAGCTTAGGCAGACTTACTAGCACAGATACGCAGTATTTT